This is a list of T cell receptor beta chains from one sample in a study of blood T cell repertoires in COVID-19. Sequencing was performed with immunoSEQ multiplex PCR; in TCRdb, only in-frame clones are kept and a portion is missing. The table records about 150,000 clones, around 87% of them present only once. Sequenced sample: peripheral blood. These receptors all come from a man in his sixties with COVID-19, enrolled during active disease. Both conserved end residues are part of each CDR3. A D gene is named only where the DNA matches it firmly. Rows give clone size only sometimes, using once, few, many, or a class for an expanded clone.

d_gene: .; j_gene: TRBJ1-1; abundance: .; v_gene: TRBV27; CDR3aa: CASSGTSSRGTEAFF; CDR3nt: TGTGCCAGCAGTGGGACATCCTCGAGGGGGACTGAAGCTTTCTTT
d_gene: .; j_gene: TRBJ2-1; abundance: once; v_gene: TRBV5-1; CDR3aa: CASSLYSEQFF; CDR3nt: TGCGCCAGCAGCTTATACAGCGAGCAGTTCTTC
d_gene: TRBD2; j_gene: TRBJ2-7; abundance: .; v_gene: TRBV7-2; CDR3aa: CASSLGGLAGLAREQYF; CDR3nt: TGTGCCAGCAGCTTAGGAGGACTAGCGGGATTGGCTAGAGAGCAGTACTTC
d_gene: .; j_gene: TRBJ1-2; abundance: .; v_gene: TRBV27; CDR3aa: CASSSGLDYGYTF; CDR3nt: TGTGCCAGCAGTAGCGGTTTGGACTATGGCTACACCTTC
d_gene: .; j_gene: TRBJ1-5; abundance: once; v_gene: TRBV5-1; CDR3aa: CASSLAREDQPQHF; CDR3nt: TGCGCCAGCAGCTTGGCGAGGGAAGATCAGCCCCAGCATTTT
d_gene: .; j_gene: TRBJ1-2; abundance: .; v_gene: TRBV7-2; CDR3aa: CASSLADAGLYGYTF; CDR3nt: TGTGCCAGCAGCTTAGCAGATGCGGGGCTCTATGGCTACACCTTC
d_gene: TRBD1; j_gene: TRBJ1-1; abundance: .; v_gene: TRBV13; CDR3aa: CASSQERAGGNTEAFF; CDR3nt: TGTGCCAGCAGCCAAGAGAGGGCAGGGGGGAACACTGAAGCTTTCTTT
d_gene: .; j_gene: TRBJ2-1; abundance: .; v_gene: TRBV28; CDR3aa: CASREQGHEQFF; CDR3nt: TGTGCCAGCAGGGAACAGGGACATGAGCAGTTCTTC
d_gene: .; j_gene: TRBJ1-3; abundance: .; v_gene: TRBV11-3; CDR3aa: CASSSLTPNTIYF; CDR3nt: TGTGCCAGCAGCTCCTTGACACCCAACACCATATATTTT
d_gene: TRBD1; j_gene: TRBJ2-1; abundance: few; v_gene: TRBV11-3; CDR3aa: CASRWDRVRNEQFF; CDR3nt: TGTGCCAGCAGATGGGACAGGGTACGCAATGAGCAGTTCTTC
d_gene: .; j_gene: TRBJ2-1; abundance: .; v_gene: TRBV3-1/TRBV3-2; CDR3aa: CASSQDPSSYNEQFF; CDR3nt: TGTGCCAGCAGCCAAGATCCTAGCTCCTACAATGAGCAGTTCTTC
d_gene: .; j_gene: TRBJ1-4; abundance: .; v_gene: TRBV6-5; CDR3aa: CASSYSREGREKLFF; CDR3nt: TGTGCCAGCAGTTACTCCCGGGAGGGAAGGGAAAAACTGTTTTTT
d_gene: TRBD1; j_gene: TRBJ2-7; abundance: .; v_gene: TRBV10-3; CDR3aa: CAIRELQGVPYEQYF; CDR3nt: TGTGCCATCAGAGAGTTACAGGGGGTTCCCTACGAGCAGTACTTC
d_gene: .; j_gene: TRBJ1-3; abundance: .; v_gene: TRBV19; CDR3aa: CASKTGFQAGNTIYF; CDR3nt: TGTGCCAGCAAAACAGGGTTTCAGGCTGGAAACACCATATATTTT